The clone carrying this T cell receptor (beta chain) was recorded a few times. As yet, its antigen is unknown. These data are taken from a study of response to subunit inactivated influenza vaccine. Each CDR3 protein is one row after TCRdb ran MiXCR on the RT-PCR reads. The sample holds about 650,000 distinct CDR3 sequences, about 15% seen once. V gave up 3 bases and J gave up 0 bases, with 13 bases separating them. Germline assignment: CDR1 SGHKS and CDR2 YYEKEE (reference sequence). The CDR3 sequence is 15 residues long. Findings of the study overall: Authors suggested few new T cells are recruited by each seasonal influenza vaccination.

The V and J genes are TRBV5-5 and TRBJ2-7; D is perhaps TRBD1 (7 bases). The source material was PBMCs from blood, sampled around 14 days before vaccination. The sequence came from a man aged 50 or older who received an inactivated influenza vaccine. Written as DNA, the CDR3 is TGTGCCAGCAGCTGGGACTGGGACAGCTCCTACGAGCAGTACTTC. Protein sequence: CASSWDWDSSYEQYF. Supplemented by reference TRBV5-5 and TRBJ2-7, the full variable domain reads DAGVTQSPTHLIKTRGQQVTLRCSPISGHKSVSWYQQVLGQGPQFIFQYYEKEERGRGNFPDRFSARQFPNYSSELNVNALLLGDSALYLCASSWDWDSSYEQYFGPGTRLTVT.